This T cell receptor beta chain was retrieved from a study of CD4 T cells in relation to SARS-CoV-2 and coronaviruses. The CDR3 loop spans 15 amino acids. Germline V CDR1 and CDR2: LNHDA, SQIVND (reference sequence). Germline trimming cut 4 bases from V and 5 bases from J; bases unmatched to any gene: 10. Concerning this clone itself: The target antigen is unknown.

Assay: immunoSEQ multiplex PCR; the TCRdb copy retains only in-frame clones and omits some. This sample has 30,000 to 45,000 clones, with about 80% found just once. Material: memory CD4+ T cells from PBMCs, cultured in vitro. This TCR came from an adult with COVID-19. The J gene is TRBJ2-7, the V gene TRBV19; 8 bases align to TRBD1. For the CDR3, the DNA is TGTGCCAGTAGTACCTCGACAGGGGCGCCCCACGAGCAGTACTTC. Its translation is CASSTSTGAPHEQYF. The entire variable domain, with the rest obtained from reference TRBV19 and TRBJ2-7, is as follows: DGGITQSPKYLFRKEGQNVTLSCEQNLNHDAMYWYRQDPGQGLRLIYYSQIVNDFQKGDIAEGYSVSREKKESFPLTVTSAQKNPTAFYLCASSTSTGAPHEQYFGPGTRLTVT.